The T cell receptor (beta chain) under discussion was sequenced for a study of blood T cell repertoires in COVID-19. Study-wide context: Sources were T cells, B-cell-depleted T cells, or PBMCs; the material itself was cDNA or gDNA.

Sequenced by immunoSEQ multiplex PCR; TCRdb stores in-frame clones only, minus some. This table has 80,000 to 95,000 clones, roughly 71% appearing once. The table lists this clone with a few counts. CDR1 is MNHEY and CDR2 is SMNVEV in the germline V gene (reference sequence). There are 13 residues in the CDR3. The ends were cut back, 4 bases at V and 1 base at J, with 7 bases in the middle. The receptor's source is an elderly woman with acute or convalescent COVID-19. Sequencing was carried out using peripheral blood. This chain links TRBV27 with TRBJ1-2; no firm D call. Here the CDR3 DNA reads TGTGCCAGCAGTTACGGTAGTAACTATGGCTACACCTTC. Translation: CASSYGSNYGYTF.